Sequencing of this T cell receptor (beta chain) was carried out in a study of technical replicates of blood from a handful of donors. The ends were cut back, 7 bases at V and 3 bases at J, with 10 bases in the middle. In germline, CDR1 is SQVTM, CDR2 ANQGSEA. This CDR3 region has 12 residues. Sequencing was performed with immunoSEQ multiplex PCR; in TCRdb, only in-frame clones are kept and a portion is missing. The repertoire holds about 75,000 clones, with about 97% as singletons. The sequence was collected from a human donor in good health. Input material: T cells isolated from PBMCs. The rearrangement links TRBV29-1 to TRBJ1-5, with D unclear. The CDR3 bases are TGCAGCGCTGGGGAGGACAATCAGCCCCAGCATTTT. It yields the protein CSAGEDNQPQHF. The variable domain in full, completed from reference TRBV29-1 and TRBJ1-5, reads SAVISQKPSRDICQRGTSLTIQCQVDSQVTMMFWYRQQPGQSLTLIATANQGSEATYESGFVIDKFPISRPNLTFSTLTVSNMSPEDSSIYLCSAGEDNQPQHFGDGTRLSIL.